This is a list of T cell receptor beta chains from one sample in a study of blood T cell repertoires in COVID-19. Using immunoSEQ multiplex PCR, the repertoire was profiled, and TCRdb retains in-frame clones only, with some absent. The sample shows 140,000 or so clones, 80% to 85% of them seen only once. The sample comprised peripheral blood. All receptors come from a human donor in a cohort sampled during active COVID-19. CDR3s include the opening cysteine and the closing phenylalanine or tryptophan. The order of the fields is clone size, J gene, D gene, V gene, CDR3 protein, CDR3 DNA. D genes are given only for firm matches. Clone size is shown for a subset of rows, as once, few, many or a class of expanded clone.

clone size: few
J gene: TRBJ1-2
D gene: -
V gene: TRBV5-1
CDR3 protein: CASSRGERTPYGYTF
CDR3 DNA: TGCGCCAGCAGCCGGGGGGAGAGGACCCCGTATGGCTACACCTTC

clone size: -
J gene: TRBJ2-5
D gene: TRBD1
V gene: TRBV19
CDR3 protein: CASSLQGAQETQYF
CDR3 DNA: TGTGCCAGTAGTTTACAGGGGGCCCAAGAGACCCAGTACTTC

clone size: once
J gene: TRBJ2-1
D gene: -
V gene: TRBV10-3
CDR3 protein: CATTSSEQQFF
CDR3 DNA: TGTGCCACGACTTCTAGCGAACAGCAGTTCTTC

clone size: -
J gene: TRBJ1-1
D gene: -
V gene: TRBV2
CDR3 protein: CASSVTQPGNTEAFF
CDR3 DNA: TGTGCCAGCAGTGTTACCCAACCCGGGAACACTGAAGCTTTCTTT

clone size: -
J gene: TRBJ2-5
D gene: -
V gene: TRBV15
CDR3 protein: CATSRQGMAQETQYF
CDR3 DNA: TGTGCCACCAGCAGACAGGGGATGGCCCAAGAGACCCAGTACTTC

clone size: few
J gene: TRBJ1-3
D gene: -
V gene: TRBV5-1
CDR3 protein: CASAKGNTIYF
CDR3 DNA: TGCGCCAGCGCTAAAGGAAACACCATATATTTT

clone size: -
J gene: TRBJ2-3
D gene: -
V gene: TRBV3-1/TRBV3-2
CDR3 protein: CASSRQNTQYF
CDR3 DNA: TGTGCCAGCAGCCGACAGAATACGCAGTATTTT

clone size: -
J gene: TRBJ2-3
D gene: TRBD2
V gene: TRBV5-6
CDR3 protein: CASSRTSGGSDTQYF
CDR3 DNA: TGTGCCAGCAGCAGGACTAGCGGGGGGAGCGATACGCAGTATTTT

clone size: -
J gene: TRBJ2-5
D gene: -
V gene: TRBV28
CDR3 protein: CASSPLETQYF
CDR3 DNA: TGTGCCAGCAGCCCTCTAGAGACCCAGTACTTC

clone size: -
J gene: TRBJ1-5
D gene: TRBD1
V gene: TRBV6-5
CDR3 protein: CASSSPGQGEWAQHF
CDR3 DNA: TGTGCCAGCAGTAGCCCGGGACAGGGCGAATGGGCCCAGCATTTT

clone size: -
J gene: TRBJ2-7
D gene: -
V gene: TRBV5-1
CDR3 protein: CASITGGWTEPIYEQYF
CDR3 DNA: TGCGCCAGCATCACTGGGGGCTGGACGGAGCCGATTTACGAGCAGTACTTC

clone size: -
J gene: TRBJ2-1
D gene: -
V gene: TRBV28
CDR3 protein: CASSSHVTNMWNEQFF
CDR3 DNA: TGTGCCAGCAGTTCTCATGTGACTAACATGTGGAATGAGCAGTTCTTC

clone size: few
J gene: TRBJ2-5
D gene: -
V gene: TRBV7-2
CDR3 protein: CASSFGGEETQYF
CDR3 DNA: TGTGCCAGCAGCTTTGGGGGCGAGGAGACCCAGTACTTC

clone size: -
J gene: TRBJ1-1
D gene: TRBD1
V gene: TRBV6-6
CDR3 protein: CASSLDRGRGRNAEAFF
CDR3 DNA: TGTGCCAGCAGTCTCGACAGGGGGCGAGGTCGGAACGCTGAAGCTTTCTTT

clone size: -
J gene: TRBJ2-5
D gene: -
V gene: TRBV7-9
CDR3 protein: CASSLWARERETQYF
CDR3 DNA: TGTGCCAGCAGCTTATGGGCAAGAGAGCGGGAGACCCAGTACTTC

clone size: -
J gene: TRBJ2-3
D gene: TRBD2
V gene: TRBV20-1
CDR3 protein: CSASIAGAHTDTQYF
CDR3 DNA: TGCAGTGCTAGTATAGCGGGTGCCCACACAGATACGCAGTATTTT

clone size: -
J gene: TRBJ2-2
D gene: TRBD1
V gene: TRBV11-3
CDR3 protein: CASSRDRGSANTGELFF
CDR3 DNA: TGTGCCAGCAGCCGTGACAGGGGTTCCGCGAACACCGGGGAGCTGTTTTTT

clone size: -
J gene: TRBJ1-1
D gene: TRBD1
V gene: TRBV5-1
CDR3 protein: CASSLRGQGNTEAFF
CDR3 DNA: TGCGCCAGCAGCTTGAGGGGACAGGGGAACACTGAAGCTTTCTTT

clone size: -
J gene: TRBJ2-7
D gene: TRBD1
V gene: TRBV6-5
CDR3 protein: CASRASGTGYEQYF
CDR3 DNA: TGTGCCAGCAGGGCCTCCGGGACAGGCTACGAGCAGTACTTC

clone size: -
J gene: TRBJ2-7
D gene: TRBD1
V gene: TRBV19
CDR3 protein: CASSMRGPSHEQYF
CDR3 DNA: TGTGCCAGTAGTATGAGGGGGCCCAGCCACGAGCAGTACTTC

clone size: -
J gene: TRBJ2-5
D gene: -
V gene: TRBV10-2
CDR3 protein: CASSAPGPRETQYF
CDR3 DNA: TGCGCCAGCAGTGCACCTGGGCCCCGGGAGACCCAGTACTTC

clone size: -
J gene: TRBJ1-2
D gene: -
V gene: TRBV7-9
CDR3 protein: CASSLGGRGNYGYTF
CDR3 DNA: TGTGCCAGCAGCTTAGGAGGTAGAGGAAACTATGGCTACACCTTC

clone size: -
J gene: TRBJ2-1
D gene: TRBD2
V gene: TRBV4-2
CDR3 protein: CASSQRRGDYNEQFF
CDR3 DNA: TGTGCCAGCAGCCAAAGGCGGGGGGACTACAATGAGCAGTTCTTC

clone size: -
J gene: TRBJ2-5
D gene: -
V gene: TRBV27
CDR3 protein: CASSLFPQYQETQYF
CDR3 DNA: TGTGCCAGCAGTTTATTTCCCCAGTACCAAGAGACCCAGTACTTC

clone size: -
J gene: TRBJ2-7
D gene: TRBD1
V gene: TRBV3-1/TRBV3-2
CDR3 protein: CASSQESTGGYEQYF
CDR3 DNA: TGTGCCAGCAGCCAAGAAAGCACAGGGGGGTACGAGCAGTACTTC

clone size: once
J gene: TRBJ2-7
D gene: -
V gene: TRBV6-5
CDR3 protein: CASSPDRGNYEQYF
CDR3 DNA: TGTGCCAGCAGTCCCGACCGAGGAAACTACGAGCAGTACTTC

clone size: -
J gene: TRBJ1-2
D gene: TRBD1
V gene: TRBV19
CDR3 protein: CASSIGRDRGGSNYGYTF
CDR3 DNA: TGTGCCAGTAGTATAGGCCGGGACAGGGGAGGTTCGAACTATGGCTACACCTTC

clone size: once
J gene: TRBJ1-1
D gene: -
V gene: TRBV5-4
CDR3 protein: CASSLPGNTEAFF
CDR3 DNA: TGTGCCAGCAGCTTGCCGGGAAACACTGAAGCTTTCTTT

clone size: -
J gene: TRBJ1-1
D gene: -
V gene: TRBV10-3
CDR3 protein: CAISESDTVMNTEAFF
CDR3 DNA: TGTGCCATCAGTGAGTCAGACACCGTGATGAACACTGAAGCTTTCTTT